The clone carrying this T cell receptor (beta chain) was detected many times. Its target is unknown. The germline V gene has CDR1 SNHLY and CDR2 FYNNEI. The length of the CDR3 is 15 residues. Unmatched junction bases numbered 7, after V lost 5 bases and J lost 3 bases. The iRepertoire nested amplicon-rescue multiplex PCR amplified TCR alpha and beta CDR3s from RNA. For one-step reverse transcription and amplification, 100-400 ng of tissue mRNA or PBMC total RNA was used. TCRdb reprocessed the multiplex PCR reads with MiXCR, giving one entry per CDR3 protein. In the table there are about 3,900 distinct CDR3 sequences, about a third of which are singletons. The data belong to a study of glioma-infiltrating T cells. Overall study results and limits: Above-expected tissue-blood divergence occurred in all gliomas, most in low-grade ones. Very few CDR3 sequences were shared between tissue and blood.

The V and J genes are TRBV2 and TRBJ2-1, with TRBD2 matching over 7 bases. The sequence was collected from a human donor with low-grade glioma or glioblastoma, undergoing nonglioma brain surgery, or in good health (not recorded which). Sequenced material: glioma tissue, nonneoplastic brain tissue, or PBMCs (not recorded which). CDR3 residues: CASSPSGANYNEQFF. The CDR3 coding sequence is TGTGCCAGCAGTCCCAGCGGGGCGAACTACAATGAGCAGTTCTTC. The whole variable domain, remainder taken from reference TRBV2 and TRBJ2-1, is EPEVTQTPSHQVTQMGQEVILRCVPISNHLYFYWYRQILGQKVEFLVSFYNNEISEKSEIFDDQFSVERPDGSNFTLKIRSTKLEDSAMYFCASSPSGANYNEQFFGPGTRLTVL.